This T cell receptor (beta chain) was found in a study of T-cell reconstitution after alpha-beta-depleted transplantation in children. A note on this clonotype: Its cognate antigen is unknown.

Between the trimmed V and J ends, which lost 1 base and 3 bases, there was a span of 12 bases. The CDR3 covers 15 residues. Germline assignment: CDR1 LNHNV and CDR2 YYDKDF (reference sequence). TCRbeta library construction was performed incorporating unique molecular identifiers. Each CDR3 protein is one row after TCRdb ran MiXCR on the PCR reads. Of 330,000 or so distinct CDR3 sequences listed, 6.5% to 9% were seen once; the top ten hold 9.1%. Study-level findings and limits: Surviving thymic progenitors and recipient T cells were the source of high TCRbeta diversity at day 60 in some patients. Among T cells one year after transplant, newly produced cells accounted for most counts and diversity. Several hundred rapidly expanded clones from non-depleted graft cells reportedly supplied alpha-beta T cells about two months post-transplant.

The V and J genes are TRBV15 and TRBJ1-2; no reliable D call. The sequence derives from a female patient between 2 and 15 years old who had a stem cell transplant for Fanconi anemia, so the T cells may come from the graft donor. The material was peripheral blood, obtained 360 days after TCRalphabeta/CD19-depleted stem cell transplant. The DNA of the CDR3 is TGTGCCACCAGCAGAGGAGCAATCGGGGACTATGGCTACACCTTC. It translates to CATSRGAIGDYGYTF.